This entry is about one T cell receptor (beta chain). The sample originates from a study of blood T cell repertoires in COVID-19. This CDR3 contains 18 residues. Germline CDR1 is GTSNPN and CDR2 is SVGIG (reference sequence). V lost 2 bases to trimming and J lost 1 base; unmatched junction nucleotides: 6. In the study's own analysis: For nucleated cells, counts were estimated from reference gene primer amplification. Sequencing used immunoSEQ multiplex PCR; TCRdb keeps in-frame clones, though not all of them. That table furnishes V, J and clone size, whereas the DNA furnished D and trimming. The profile shows approximately 260,000 clones, around 91% of them singletons.

V is TRBV30 and J is TRBJ2-2, with 14 bases fitting TRBD2. The sequence was collected from a woman aged 60-75 years with COVID-19, enrolled during active disease. The material sequenced was peripheral blood. The CDR3 coding sequence is TGTGCCTGGAGTTGGACTAGCGGGGGGTATCTGAACACCGGGGAGCTGTTTTTT. Its protein product is CAWSWTSGGYLNTGELFF.